The source of this T cell receptor (beta chain) is a study of shared clonotypes between healthy human individuals. Germline V gene data show CDR1 as MNHNS and CDR2 as SASEGT. The CDR3 has 14 residues. V shed 8 bases, J shed 3 bases, and the junction held 7 bases outside the gene matches. Remarks on this clone: Its specificity is not known. The sample contains more than one DNA sequence encoding this CDR3.

The protocol was immunoSEQ multiplex PCR, while the TCRdb copy is restricted to in-frame clones and leaves out a portion. The data show about 2.5 million clones, with 85% to 95% seen just once and roughly 0.34% held by the top ten. Study-level results: Naive subsets generally exceeded memory subsets in estimated richness. A reduction in generation probabilities was seen for non-shared clonotypes relative to those shared by all four donors. Sorted-subset sequencing was shown by rarefaction to be incomplete despite large depth.

The sequencing input was naive CD4+ T cells from PBMCs. The sample's subset: CD45RA+ positively selected. The V and J genes are TRBV6-1 and TRBJ2-3; 8 bases are shared with TRBD2. The sequence came from a man between 18 and 35 years old in good health. Some clones in this sample may be carry-over from other donors' samples. The CDR3 is CASRAGVGTDTQYF. CDR3 DNA: TGTGCCAGCCGAGCGGGAGTTGGTACAGATACGCAGTATTTT.